Listed below are T cell receptor beta chains from one sample, sequenced in a study of T cells in Graves' hyperthyroidism and ophthalmopathy. In TCRdb, the multiplex PCR reads were re-called with MiXCR into one record per CDR3 protein. The table has about 400,000 distinct CDR3 sequences, about a sixth seen once. The sequencing sample was made of blood. These receptors were collected from a young woman with Graves' hyperthyroidism that later progressed to Graves' ophthalmopathy. Both conserved end residues are part of each CDR3. Each record gives: D gene, clone size, J gene, V gene, CDR3 protein, CDR3 DNA. D genes are given only for firm matches. Part of the rows lack a size; the others show once, few, many or a class for expanded clones.

-,many,TRBJ2-1,TRBV12-3/TRBV12-4,CASSSSLYNEQFF,TGTGCCAGCAGTTCTTCCCTTTACAATGAGCAGTTCTTC
-,-,TRBJ2-1,TRBV24-1,CATSDPTGNEQFF,TGTGCCACCAGTGATCCTACAGGTAATGAGCAGTTCTTC
-,few,TRBJ2-3,TRBV20-1,CSASPRLATDTQYF,TGCAGTGCTAGCCCCAGGCTAGCTACAGATACGCAGTATTTT
TRBD2,many,TRBJ2-1,TRBV11-1,CASSLGLAGGSYNEQFF,TGTGCCAGCAGCTTAGGGCTAGCGGGAGGATCCTACAATGAGCAGTTCTTC
TRBD2,many,TRBJ2-1,TRBV7-2,CASTPGASGNYNEQFF,TGTGCCAGCACCCCGGGAGCTAGCGGGAACTACAATGAGCAGTTCTTC
TRBD2,many,TRBJ2-1,TRBV4-1,CASSQGLAGHSYNEQFF,TGCGCCAGCAGCCAGGGACTAGCGGGTCACTCCTACAATGAGCAGTTCTTC
-,-,TRBJ1-5,TRBV9,CASSLQGRGPQHF,TGTGCCAGCAGCCTCCAGGGGCGCGGACCCCAGCATTTT
-,many,TRBJ1-5,TRBV6-1,CASSSGLEAYGNQPQHF,TGTGCCAGCAGTTCGGGGCTGGAGGCGTATGGCAATCAGCCCCAGCATTTT
TRBD1,many,TRBJ2-7,TRBV20-1,CSARGSRGTGRREQYF,TGCAGTGCTAGAGGTTCCCGAGGGACAGGGAGACGCGAGCAGTACTTC
TRBD1,-,TRBJ2-7,TRBV19,CASMESDRGLYEQYF,TGTGCCAGTATGGAATCGGACAGGGGGCTCTACGAGCAGTACTTC
-,many,TRBJ2-1,TRBV28,CASSLTGRRNSYNEQFF,TGTGCCAGCAGTTTAACGGGGCGAAGGAACTCCTACAATGAGCAGTTCTTC
-,-,TRBJ2-2,TRBV5-1,CASSLAQTTGELFF,TGCGCCAGCAGCTTGGCACAGACCACCGGGGAGCTGTTTTTT
-,-,TRBJ2-3,TRBV10-3,CAIGGSTDTQYF,TGTGCCATCGGCGGGAGCACAGATACGCAGTATTTT
TRBD1,few,TRBJ2-7,TRBV20-1,CSAHVPTGGNNEQYF,TGCAGTGCTCACGTACCGACAGGGGGTAACAACGAGCAGTACTTC
TRBD1,many,TRBJ2-1,TRBV10-3,CAGGQGEYNEQFF,TGTGCCGGGGGACAGGGAGAGTACAATGAGCAGTTCTTC
-,few,TRBJ2-7,TRBV2,CASTRPGMSSYEQYF,TGTGCCAGCACGAGACCAGGGATGAGCTCCTACGAGCAGTACTTC
TRBD1,-,TRBJ1-6,TRBV15,CATSRTGSSYNSPLHF,TGTGCCACCAGTCGGACAGGCAGCTCCTATAATTCACCCCTCCACTTT
TRBD2,many,TRBJ2-7,TRBV2,CASKSSGSSYEQYF,TGTGCCAGCAAGTCTAGCGGGAGCTCCTACGAGCAGTACTTC
-,many,TRBJ1-5,TRBV28,CASNGAAYQPQHF,TGTGCCAGCAACGGGGCGGCTTATCAGCCCCAGCATTTT
-,many,TRBJ1-1,TRBV18,CASSPRRDTNTEAFF,TGTGCCAGCTCACCACGTCGCGATACGAACACTGAAGCTTTCTTT
-,many,TRBJ1-1,TRBV20-1,CSARDISNTEAFF,TGCAGTGCTAGGGACATCTCGAACACTGAAGCTTTCTTT
TRBD2,-,TRBJ2-2,TRBV7-3,CASRKSGRAGELFF,TGTGCCAGCAGAAAGAGCGGGAGGGCCGGGGAGCTGTTTTTT
-,many,TRBJ2-1,TRBV11-2,CASSLEYSGPSYNEQFF,TGTGCCAGCAGCTTAGAGTATAGCGGTCCTTCCTACAATGAGCAGTTCTTC
-,many,TRBJ2-5,TRBV20-1,CSAPGTVQETQYF,TGCAGTGCCCCAGGAACAGTCCAAGAGACCCAGTACTTC
-,few,TRBJ2-4,TRBV27,CASSSSDSLAKNIQYF,TGTGCCAGCAGCTCCTCGGACAGTTTAGCCAAAAACATTCAGTACTTC
-,-,TRBJ1-2,TRBV4-3,CASSQDPTANYGYTF,TGCGCCAGCAGCCAAGACCCCACGGCTAACTATGGCTACACCTTC
-,few,TRBJ1-1,TRBV19,CASTLDRWGTEAFF,TGTGCCAGTACCCTCGACAGGTGGGGCACTGAAGCTTTCTTT
TRBD2,once,TRBJ2-7,TRBV27,CASSTIAGGSSYEQYF,TGTGCCAGCAGTACTATAGCGGGAGGGAGCTCCTACGAGCAGTACTTC
-,few,TRBJ1-5,TRBV4-3,CASSQELGSNQPQHF,TGCGCCAGCAGCCAAGAGTTGGGAAGCAATCAGCCCCAGCATTTT
-,many,TRBJ1-3,TRBV10-3,CAISRTDISGNTIYF,TGTGCCATCAGTCGGACGGACATCTCTGGAAACACCATATATTTT
TRBD1,-,TRBJ2-5,TRBV6-1,CASSEGSRYRQGGKTQYF,TGTGCCAGCAGTGAAGGTTCTAGGTACCGACAGGGGGGAAAGACCCAGTACTTC
-,many,TRBJ1-1,TRBV6-1,CASSSASPNTEAFF,TGTGCCAGCAGTTCCGCTAGCCCGAACACTGAAGCTTTCTTT
TRBD2,many,TRBJ2-3,TRBV7-9,CASSLISGTTDTQYF,TGTGCCAGCAGCTTGATCAGCGGGACCACAGATACGCAGTATTTT
-,many,TRBJ1-1,TRBV5-6,CASSSRDRTTEAFF,TGTGCCAGCAGCTCCCGGGACCGTACCACTGAAGCTTTCTTT
TRBD1,few,TRBJ1-2,TRBV5-6,CASSPRTGDHGYTF,TGTGCCAGCAGTCCGCGAACAGGGGACCATGGCTACACCTTC
TRBD2,many,TRBJ2-1,TRBV12-3/TRBV12-4,CASSSSGRRVEQFF,TGTGCCAGCAGTTCTAGCGGGAGAAGGGTTGAGCAGTTCTTC